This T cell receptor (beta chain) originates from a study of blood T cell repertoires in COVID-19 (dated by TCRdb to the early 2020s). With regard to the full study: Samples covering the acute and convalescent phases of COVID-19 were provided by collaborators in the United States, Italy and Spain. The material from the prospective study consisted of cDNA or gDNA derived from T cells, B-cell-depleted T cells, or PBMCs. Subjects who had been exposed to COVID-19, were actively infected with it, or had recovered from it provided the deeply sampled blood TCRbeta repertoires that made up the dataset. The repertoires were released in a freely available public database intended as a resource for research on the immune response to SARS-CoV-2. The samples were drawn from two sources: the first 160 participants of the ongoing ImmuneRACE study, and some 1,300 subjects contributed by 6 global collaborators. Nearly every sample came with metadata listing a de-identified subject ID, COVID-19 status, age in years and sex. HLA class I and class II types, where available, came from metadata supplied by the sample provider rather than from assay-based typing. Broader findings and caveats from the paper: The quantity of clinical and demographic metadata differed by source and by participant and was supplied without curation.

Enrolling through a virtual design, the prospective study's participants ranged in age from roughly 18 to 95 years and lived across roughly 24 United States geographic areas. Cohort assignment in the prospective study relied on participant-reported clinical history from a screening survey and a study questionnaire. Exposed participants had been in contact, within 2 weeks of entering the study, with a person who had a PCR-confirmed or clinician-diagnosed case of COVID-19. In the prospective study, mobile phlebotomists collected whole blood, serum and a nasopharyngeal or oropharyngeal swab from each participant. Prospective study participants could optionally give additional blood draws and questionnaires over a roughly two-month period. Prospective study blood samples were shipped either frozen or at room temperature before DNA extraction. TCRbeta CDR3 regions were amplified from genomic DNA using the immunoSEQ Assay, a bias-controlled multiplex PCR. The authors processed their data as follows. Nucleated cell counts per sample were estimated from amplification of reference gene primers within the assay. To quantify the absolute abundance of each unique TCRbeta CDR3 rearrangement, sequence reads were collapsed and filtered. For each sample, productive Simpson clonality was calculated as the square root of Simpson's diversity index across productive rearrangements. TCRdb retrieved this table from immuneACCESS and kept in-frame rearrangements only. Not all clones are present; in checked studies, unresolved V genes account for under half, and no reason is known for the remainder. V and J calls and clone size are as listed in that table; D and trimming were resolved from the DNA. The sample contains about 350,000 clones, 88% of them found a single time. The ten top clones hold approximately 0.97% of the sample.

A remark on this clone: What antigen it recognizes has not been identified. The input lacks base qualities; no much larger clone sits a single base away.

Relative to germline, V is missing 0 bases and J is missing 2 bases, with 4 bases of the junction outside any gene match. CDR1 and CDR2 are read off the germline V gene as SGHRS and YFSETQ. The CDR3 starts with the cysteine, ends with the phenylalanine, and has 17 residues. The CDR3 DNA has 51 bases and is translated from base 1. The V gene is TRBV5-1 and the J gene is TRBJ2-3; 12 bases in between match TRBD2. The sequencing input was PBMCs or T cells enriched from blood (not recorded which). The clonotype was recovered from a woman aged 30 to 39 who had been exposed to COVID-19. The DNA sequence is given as TGCGCCAGCAGCTTGGATCGGACTAGCGGGAACACAGATACGCAGTATTTT. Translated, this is CASSLDRTSGNTDTQYF.